This is a list of T cell receptor beta chains from one sample in a study of T cell repertoires in cytomegalovirus infection. A single record per CDR3 protein comes from TCRdb applying MiXCR to the reads. The data show around 530,000 distinct CDR3 sequences, with approximately 25% seen just once and about 13% held by the top ten. Sequencing was performed on PBMCs. The receptors come from a human donor in good health (CMV status not recorded). Some clones in this sample may be carry-over from other donors' samples. CDR3s include the opening cysteine and the closing phenylalanine or tryptophan. The order of the fields is J gene, clone size, V gene, D gene, CDR3 DNA, CDR3 protein. The D gene is left open where the match is weak. Clone size, where shown, is once, few, many, or a class for clones that have expanded.

J gene: TRBJ1-2; clone size: -; V gene: TRBV13; D gene: -; CDR3 DNA: TGTGCCAGCAGCTTAGGAATTGGCCAGGTGGCCGGCTACACCTTC; CDR3 protein: CASSLGIGQVAGYTF
J gene: TRBJ2-1; clone size: -; V gene: TRBV7-6; D gene: TRBD2; CDR3 DNA: TGTGCCAGCAGCGGGGCGGGGGCGGGAGGGCTTTACAATGAGCAGTTCTTC; CDR3 protein: CASSGAGAGGLYNEQFF
J gene: TRBJ2-3; clone size: few; V gene: TRBV18; D gene: -; CDR3 DNA: TGTGCCAGCTCACCACCGGAGGGTGGAACAGATACGCAGTATTTT; CDR3 protein: CASSPPEGGTDTQYF
J gene: TRBJ1-6; clone size: many; V gene: TRBV7-2; D gene: TRBD1; CDR3 DNA: TGTGCCAGCAGCTCCCGACAGGGGTTTGGATCACCCCTCCACTTT; CDR3 protein: CASSSRQGFGSPLHF
J gene: TRBJ2-3; clone size: -; V gene: TRBV19; D gene: -; CDR3 DNA: TGTGCCAGTAGTGGCCCGCGGACTCTTAAAACAGATACGCAGTATTTT; CDR3 protein: CASSGPRTLKTDTQYF
J gene: TRBJ2-2; clone size: -; V gene: TRBV29-1; D gene: TRBD2; CDR3 DNA: TGCAGCGTCACTAGCGGGACAGGCGCCGGGGAGCTGTTTTTT; CDR3 protein: CSVTSGTGAGELFF
J gene: TRBJ2-1; clone size: many; V gene: TRBV7-2; D gene: -; CDR3 DNA: TGTGCCAGCCAAAAAACCAGCGAGTCCTACAATGAGCAGTTCTTC; CDR3 protein: CASQKTSESYNEQFF
J gene: TRBJ2-7; clone size: many; V gene: TRBV7-2; D gene: -; CDR3 DNA: TGTGCCAGCAGCTTATCCCAGGTCCTCTCCTACGAGCAGTACTTC; CDR3 protein: CASSLSQVLSYEQYF
J gene: TRBJ1-5; clone size: -; V gene: TRBV6-2/TRBV6-3; D gene: TRBD1; CDR3 DNA: TGTGCCAGCATTAAAAAGGGACAGGGGGCGAATCAGCCCCAGCATTTT; CDR3 protein: CASIKKGQGANQPQHF
J gene: TRBJ2-5; clone size: many; V gene: TRBV14; D gene: -; CDR3 DNA: TGTGCCAGCAGCCAAGCCAGCCCGAGCAGTGTCCAAGAGACCCAGTACTTC; CDR3 protein: CASSQASPSSVQETQYF
J gene: TRBJ2-3; clone size: few; V gene: TRBV12-3/TRBV12-4; D gene: TRBD2; CDR3 DNA: TGTGCCAGCAGTTTGGGAAGGACTAGCGGCCCAGATACGCAGTATTTT; CDR3 protein: CASSLGRTSGPDTQYF